The T cell receptor (beta chain) under discussion was sequenced for a study of siplizumab effects on memory and regulatory T cells. Clones were sequenced by immunoSEQ multiplex PCR, and TCRdb holds only the in-frame ones, with some missing. The table records around 100,000 clones, over 85% of them present only once. The sequenced sample consisted of non-Treg CD4+ T cells sorted from blood. This clonotype was obtained from a human donor in good health.

CDR3: CASSPRTGNEKLFF. CDR3 bases: TGTGCCAGCTCACCTCGGACAGGGAATGAAAAACTGTTTTTT. The chain has TRBV18 and TRBJ1-4; 8 bases match TRBD1. Per the germline V gene, CDR1 is KGHSH and CDR2 is LQKENI. This CDR3 spans 14 amino acids. V lost 3 bases, J lost 5 bases, and 2 bases stayed unmatched.